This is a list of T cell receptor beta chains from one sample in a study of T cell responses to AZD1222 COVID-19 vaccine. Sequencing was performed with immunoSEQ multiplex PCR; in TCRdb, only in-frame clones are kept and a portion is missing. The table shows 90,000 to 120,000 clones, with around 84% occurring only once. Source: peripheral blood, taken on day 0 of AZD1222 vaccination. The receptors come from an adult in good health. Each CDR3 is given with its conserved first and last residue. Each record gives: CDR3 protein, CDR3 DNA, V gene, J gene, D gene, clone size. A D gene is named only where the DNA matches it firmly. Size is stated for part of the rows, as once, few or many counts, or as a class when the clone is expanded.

CASRQGHMGFENEQFF	TGTGCCAGCAGGCAGGGACACATGGGGTTTGAGAATGAGCAGTTCTTC	TRBV28	TRBJ2-1	.	.
CASSYEGTDTQYF	TGTGCCAGCAGTTACGAGGGCACAGATACGCAGTATTTT	TRBV6-5	TRBJ2-3	.	few
CAISESGTGDQPQHF	TGTGCCATCAGTGAGTCCGGGACAGGGGATCAGCCCCAGCATTTT	TRBV10-3	TRBJ1-5	TRBD1	.
CASSAKSEKLFF	TGTGCCAGCAGCGCGAAGAGTGAAAAACTGTTTTTT	TRBV9	TRBJ1-4	.	.
CASSPEGASTDTQYF	TGCGCCAGCAGCCCTGAGGGGGCTAGCACAGATACGCAGTATTTT	TRBV4-3	TRBJ2-3	TRBD1	once
CAISEQGANYGYTF	TGTGCCATCAGTGAGCAGGGGGCAAACTATGGCTACACCTTC	TRBV10-3	TRBJ1-2	TRBD1	.
CASSPQGGDEQFF	TGTGCCAGCAGCCCTCAGGGTGGCGATGAGCAGTTCTTC	TRBV11-3	TRBJ2-1	.	.
CASSSLGQGKYNEQFF	TGTGCCAGCAGCAGCCTCGGACAGGGGAAGTACAATGAGCAGTTCTTC	TRBV5-6	TRBJ2-1	TRBD1	.
CASSPRGGDGEGGELFF	TGTGCCAGCAGCCCTCGAGGTGGGGACGGGGAAGGCGGGGAGCTGTTTTTT	TRBV4-2	TRBJ2-2	.	.
CASSPVGNEQYF	TGTGCCAGCAGTCCAGTGGGGAACGAGCAGTACTTC	TRBV13	TRBJ2-7	.	.
CASSPGQRDTDTQYF	TGTGCCAGCTCACCCGGACAGCGGGACACAGATACGCAGTATTTT	TRBV18	TRBJ2-3	.	.
CASSIGGREQPQHF	TGTGCCAGTAGTATAGGAGGACGAGAACAGCCCCAGCATTTT	TRBV19	TRBJ1-5	.	few
CASSVAPGNAYEQYF	TGTGCCAGCAGCGTAGCGCCCGGGAACGCCTACGAGCAGTACTTC	TRBV9	TRBJ2-7	.	.
CSAYDGNQETQYF	TGCAGCGCCTATGACGGGAACCAAGAGACCCAGTACTTC	TRBV29-1	TRBJ2-5	.	.
CASSYTGSNEKLFF	TGTGCCAGCAGTTACACAGGGTCTAATGAAAAACTGTTTTTT	TRBV6-5	TRBJ1-4	.	.
CASSLSLSSYNSPLHF	TGCGCCAGCAGCTTAAGCTTGAGCTCCTATAATTCACCCCTCCACTTT	TRBV5-1	TRBJ1-6	.	once
CASSPTILETQYF	TGTGCCAGCAGCCCCACCATACTGGAGACCCAGTACTTC	TRBV3-1/TRBV3-2	TRBJ2-5	.	.
CASRRDTEGDQPQHF	TGTGCCAGCAGACGAGACACGGAAGGAGATCAGCCCCAGCATTTT	TRBV7-9	TRBJ1-5	.	.
CASSKQETQYF	TGTGCCAGCAGCAAACAAGAGACCCAGTACTTC	TRBV12-3/TRBV12-4	TRBJ2-5	.	.
CATRGTGGEDQPQHF	TGTGCCACCAGGGGGACAGGGGGCGAGGATCAGCCCCAGCATTTT	TRBV24-1	TRBJ1-5	TRBD1	.
CASSQAVPSYNEQFF	TGTGCCAGCAGCCAAGCTGTTCCCAGCTACAATGAGCAGTTCTTC	TRBV3-1/TRBV3-2	TRBJ2-1	.	.
CASSNRGVLQPQHF	TGTGCCAGCAGCAACCGGGGGGTTCTTCAGCCCCAGCATTTT	TRBV21-1	TRBJ1-5	.	.
CASSSTDRGWSYTF	TGTGCCAGCAGTTCCACAGACAGGGGCTGGAGCTACACCTTC	TRBV6-5	TRBJ1-2	TRBD1	.
CASSSPPGSSLGANVLTF	TGTGCCAGCAGCTCACCCCCAGGGTCTAGCCTTGGGGCCAACGTCCTGACTTTC	TRBV11-2	TRBJ2-6	.	.
CASSLSPIVYNSPLHF	TGTGCCAGCAGTTTATCCCCAATAGTCTATAATTCACCCCTCCACTTT	TRBV28	TRBJ1-6	.	.
CASSDGTGLNTEAFF	TGTGCCAGCAGTGATGGGACAGGACTGAACACTGAAGCTTTCTTT	TRBV6-1	TRBJ1-1	TRBD1	.
CASSRQGSSYNEQFF	TGTGCCAGCAGCAGACAGGGGAGCTCCTACAATGAGCAGTTCTTC	TRBV7-2	TRBJ2-1	TRBD1	.
CASAGAGPDTQYF	TGCGCCAGCGCGGGAGCGGGACCAGATACGCAGTATTTT	TRBV5-1	TRBJ2-3	TRBD2	.
CASSLPLRGTHQNTGELFF	TGTGCCAGCAGCTTACCTCTAAGGGGGACGCACCAGAACACCGGGGAGCTGTTTTTT	TRBV7-6	TRBJ2-2	.	.
CASSYRVDTEAFF	TGTGCCAGCAGCTATAGGGTCGACACTGAAGCTTTCTTT	TRBV12-3/TRBV12-4	TRBJ1-1	.	.
CASSLGDGGNQPQHF	TGTGCCAGCTCACTTGGGGATGGAGGCAATCAGCCCCAGCATTTT	TRBV18	TRBJ1-5	.	.
CASSPILSLREAEAFF	TGCGCCAGCAGCCCTATCTTAAGTCTCAGGGAGGCTGAAGCTTTCTTT	TRBV4-1	TRBJ1-1	.	.
CASTLVKAGNTIYF	TGTGCCAGCACCCTGGTAAAAGCTGGAAACACCATATATTTT	TRBV7-8	TRBJ1-3	.	.
CASSQDYGTGTEAFF	TGTGCCAGCAGCCAAGATTACGGGACCGGGACTGAAGCTTTCTTT	TRBV3-1/TRBV3-2	TRBJ1-1	.	.
CASSRSGGNTIYF	TGTGCCAGCAGTCGTTCAGGTGGAAACACCATATATTTT	TRBV6-2/TRBV6-3	TRBJ1-3	.	.
CASARDGDPRNTIYF	TGTGCCAGCGCCCGGGACGGCGACCCCCGGAACACCATATATTTT	TRBV5-8	TRBJ1-3	.	.